The 13 T cell receptor beta chains below come from one sample, sequenced in a study of CD8+ T cells in alopecia areata listed by TCRdb under 2018. The library was generated by the immunoSEQ multiplex PCR assay. To provide template for TCR sequencing, every sample had RNA extracted and reverse transcribed into cDNA. What TCRdb holds here is the immuneACCESS table cut down to in-frame rearrangements. Part of the clones is not present; checked against another copy, under half of the missing clones reflect an unresolved V gene, and the others are unexplained. Within this sample are about 250,000 clones, with 60% of them counted one time only. Clones ranked in the top ten supply about 0.88% of the sample. The sample's treatment or condition label, in plain terms: oral pan-JAK inhibitor, 5-10 mg twice daily. Sequenced here: CD4+ T cells sorted from blood, sampled at week 52, from a patient treated with tofacitinib. The receptors originated from a human donor with alopecia areata.

This rearrangement joins TRBV29-1 to TRBJ1-2, with TRBD1 as a possible D gene (5 bases). Germline values: CDR1 SQVTM, CDR2 ANQGSEA. The V end was cut by 1 base, the J end by 4 bases, with 13 bases between. The length of the CDR3 is 14 residues. This CDR3 reads CSVEVAGIIYGYTF. The CDR3 DNA follows: TGCAGCGTTGAAGTGGCAGGGATAATCTATGGCTACACCTTC.

The genes are TRBV6-5 and TRBJ1-2, with 9 bases identical to TRBD1. This CDR3 comprises 13 residues. Germline lookup yields CDR1 MNHEY and CDR2 SVGAGI. J lost 9 bases, V lost 4 bases, and 6 bases had no gene match. The CDR3 region has the DNA TGTGCCAGCAGTTTTCCGGGACAGGGTCGCTACACCTTC. It is translated as CASSFPGQGRYTF.

The chain joins TRBV18 to TRBJ1-2; TRBD1 aligns across 7 bases. V lost 3 bases, J lost 6 bases, and 4 bases stayed unmatched. Germline lookup yields CDR1 KGHSH and CDR2 LQKENI. CDR3 length equals 13 residues. CDR3 residues: CASSPDREDGYTF. CDR3 DNA: TGTGCCAGCTCACCCGACAGGGAAGATGGCTACACCTTC.

This clone has a count of ten or more. The chain carries TRBV4-2 and TRBJ1-2; D unclear. The CDR3 has 14 amino acids. V lost 0 bases and J lost 4, with 9 bases in between. Looked up from germline, CDR1 is LGHNA and CDR2 is YNFKEQ. Here the CDR3 DNA reads TGTGCCAGCAGCCAAGATTATCAGGTCTATGGCTACACCTTC. This encodes CASSQDYQVYGYTF.

The rearrangement uses TRBV4-2 and TRBJ2-3; maybe TRBD2 (6 bases). The CDR3 runs to 15 residues. From germline, CDR1 is LGHNA and CDR2 YNFKEQ. Trimming took 4 bases from V and 2 from J, leaving 13 bases between them. The CDR3 DNA reads as TGTGCCAGCAGCCTCCGGGGGACTTTCACAGATACGCAGTATTTT. Translating it yields CASSLRGTFTDTQYF.

The chain carries TRBV6-5 and TRBJ2-3, with D perhaps matching TRBD1 or TRBD2 (6 bases each). Trimming shortened V by 6 bases and J by 4 bases, and 11 bases separated the two germline ends. The CDR3 runs to 13 residues. CDR1 and CDR2 from the germline V gene are MNHEY and SVGAGI. CDR3 DNA sequence: TGTGCCAGCAGCAATAGGGGGGCAGATACGCAGTATTTT. Translating it yields CASSNRGADTQYF.

In this sample, this clone turned up a few times. This chain links TRBV10-3 with TRBJ2-1, with 11 bases aligning to TRBD2. Germline V gene sequence: CDR1 ENHRY, CDR2 SYGVKD. The CDR3 length is 18 residues. With 2 bases clipped from V and 1 base from J, the junction kept 7 bases outside the gene matches. CDR3 sequence: CAISEATSGGVSYNEQFF. The CDR3 coding sequence is TGTGCCATCAGTGAGGCTACTAGCGGGGGCGTTTCCTACAATGAGCAGTTCTTC.

The V call is TRBV29-1, the J call TRBJ1-1; TRBD1 matches 7 bases. The CDR3 spans 12 residues. J was trimmed by 3 bases and V by 5 bases; bases with no gene match: 3. Germline V gives CDR1 SQVTM, CDR2 ANQGSEA. CDR3 in amino acids: CSVNRGDTEAFF. The CDR3 nucleotides read TGCAGCGTTAACAGGGGTGACACTGAAGCTTTCTTT.

CDR3 protein: CASSPTRGNYGYTF. The CDR3 DNA reads TGTGCCAGCAGCCCCACTCGGGGGAACTATGGCTACACCTTC. The chain recombines TRBV7-3 with TRBJ1-2; maybe TRBD1 (5 bases). This CDR3 spans 14 amino acids. Germline-derived CDR1 and CDR2 are SGHTA and FQGTGA. Trimming removed 5 bases at V and 2 bases at J, with 12 bases between.

This chain links TRBV27 with TRBJ1-6; D is unclear. The germline CDR1 and CDR2 sequences are MNHEY and SMNVEV (reference sequence). The CDR3 contains 15 residues. V lost 0 bases and J lost 6, with 9 bases in between. The CDR3 sequence is CASSLSPLANSPLHF. The CDR3 DNA sequence: TGTGCCAGCAGTTTATCGCCCCTAGCTAATTCACCCCTCCACTTT.

For this clone: Other DNA sequences of this sample code for an identical CDR3. The chain employs TRBV9 and TRBJ1-6; D gene uncertain. V was clipped by 0 bases and J by 7 bases, with 5 bases between them. The germline V gene encodes CDR1 SGDLS and CDR2 YYNGEE. The CDR3 is 13 residues long. The CDR3 DNA follows: TGTGCCAGCAGCGTAGTTGGGAATTCACCCCTCCACTTT. It specifies CASSVVGNSPLHF.

This clone was seen a few times. CDR3 loop: CASTGMSSYNEQFF. In DNA form, the CDR3 reads TGTGCCAGTACCGGCATGAGCTCCTACAATGAGCAGTTCTTC. The rearrangement joins TRBV19 to TRBJ2-1; the D is unclear. V was pared by 7 bases and J by 0 bases, with 10 bases between. The CDR3 totals 14 residues. Germline CDR1 and CDR2: LNHDA and SQIVND (reference sequence).

Here the CDR3 DNA reads TGTGCCAGCAGCGTTCGCCCCGGTTCGTATGGCTACACCTTC. It codes for CASSVRPGSYGYTF. This chain links TRBV9 with TRBJ1-2; D gene ambiguous. Germline values: CDR1 SGDLS, CDR2 YYNGEE. The CDR3 contains 14 residues. Trimming pared 2 bases from V and 5 bases from J, leaving 13 bases between.